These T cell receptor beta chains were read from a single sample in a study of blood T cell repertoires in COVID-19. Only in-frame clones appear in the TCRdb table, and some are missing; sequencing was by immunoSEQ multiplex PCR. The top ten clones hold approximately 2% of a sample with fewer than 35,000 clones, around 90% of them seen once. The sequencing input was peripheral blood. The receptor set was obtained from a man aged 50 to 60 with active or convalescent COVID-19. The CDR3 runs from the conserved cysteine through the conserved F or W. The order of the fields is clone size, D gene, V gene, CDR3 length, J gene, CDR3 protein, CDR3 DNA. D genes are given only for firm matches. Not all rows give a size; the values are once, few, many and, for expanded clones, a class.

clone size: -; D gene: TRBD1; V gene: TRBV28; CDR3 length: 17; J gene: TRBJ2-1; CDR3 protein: CASSSGQGETPYNEQFF; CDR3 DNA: TGTGCCAGCAGTTCAGGACAGGGTGAGACACCTTACAATGAGCAGTTCTTC
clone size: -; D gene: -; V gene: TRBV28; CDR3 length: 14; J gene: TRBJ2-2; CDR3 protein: CASSFSFSVGELFF; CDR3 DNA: TGTGCCAGCAGTTTCTCCTTTAGTGTCGGGGAGCTGTTTTTT
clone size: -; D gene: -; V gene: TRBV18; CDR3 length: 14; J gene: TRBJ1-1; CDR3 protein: CASSPGLQRAEAFF; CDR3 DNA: TGTGCCAGCTCACCAGGCCTTCAGAGGGCTGAAGCTTTCTTT
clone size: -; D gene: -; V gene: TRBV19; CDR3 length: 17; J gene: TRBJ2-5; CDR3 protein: CASSMGAPQWREETQYF; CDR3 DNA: TGTGCCAGTAGTATGGGGGCCCCACAGTGGCGGGAAGAGACCCAGTACTTC
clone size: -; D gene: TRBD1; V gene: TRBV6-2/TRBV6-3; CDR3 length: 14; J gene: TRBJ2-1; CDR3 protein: CASSSPDRVNEQFF; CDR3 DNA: TGTGCCAGCAGTTCCCCTGACAGGGTCAATGAGCAGTTCTTC
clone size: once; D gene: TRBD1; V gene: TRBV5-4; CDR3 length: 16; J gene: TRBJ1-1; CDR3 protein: CASSSMTGVMNTEAFF; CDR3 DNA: TGTGCCAGCAGCTCGATGACAGGGGTGATGAACACTGAAGCTTTCTTT
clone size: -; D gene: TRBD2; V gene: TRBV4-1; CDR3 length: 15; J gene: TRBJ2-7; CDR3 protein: CASSQVSGRLWEQYF; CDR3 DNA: TGCGCCAGCAGCCAAGTCAGCGGGAGGTTATGGGAGCAGTACTTC
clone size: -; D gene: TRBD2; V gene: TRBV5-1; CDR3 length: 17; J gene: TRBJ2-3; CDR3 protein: CASSSGTSGISTDTQYF; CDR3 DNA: TGCGCCAGCAGCAGCGGGACTAGCGGGATAAGCACAGATACGCAGTATTTT
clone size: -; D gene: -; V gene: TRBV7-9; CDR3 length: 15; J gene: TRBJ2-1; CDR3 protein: CASSAAPGGANEQFF; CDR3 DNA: TGTGCCAGCAGCGCTGCTCCGGGCGGGGCCAATGAGCAGTTCTTC
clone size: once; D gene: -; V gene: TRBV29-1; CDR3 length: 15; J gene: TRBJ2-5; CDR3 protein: CSVARRAIRQETQYF; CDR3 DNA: TGCAGCGTGGCCCGGAGGGCCATACGGCAAGAGACCCAGTACTTC
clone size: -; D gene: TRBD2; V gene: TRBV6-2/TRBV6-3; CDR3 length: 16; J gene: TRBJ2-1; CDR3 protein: CASSWPGLAGGSEQFF; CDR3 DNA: TGTGCCAGCAGTTGGCCGGGACTAGCGGGAGGGAGTGAGCAGTTCTTC
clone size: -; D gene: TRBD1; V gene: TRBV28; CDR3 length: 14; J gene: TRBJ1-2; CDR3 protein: CASRRGQGDYGYTF; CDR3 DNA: TGTGCCAGCAGGAGGGGACAGGGAGACTATGGCTACACCTTC
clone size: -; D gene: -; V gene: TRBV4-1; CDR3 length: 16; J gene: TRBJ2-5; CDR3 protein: CASSPIQVSTQETQYF; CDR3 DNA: TGCGCCAGCAGCCCTATCCAGGTCTCGACCCAAGAGACCCAGTACTTC
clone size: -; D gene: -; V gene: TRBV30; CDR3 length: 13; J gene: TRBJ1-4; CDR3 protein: CAWSQDSDEKLFF; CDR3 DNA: TGTGCCTGGAGTCAAGACTCGGATGAAAAACTGTTTTTT
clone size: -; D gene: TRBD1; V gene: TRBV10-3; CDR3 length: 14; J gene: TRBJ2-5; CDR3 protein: CAASGTGGQETQYF; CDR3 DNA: TGTGCCGCCTCCGGGACAGGGGGCCAAGAGACCCAGTACTTC